This TCR beta chain stems from a study of cytomegalovirus exposure and HLA in healthy donors. General observations from the study: Being productive about 90% or about 30% of the time was typical of most TCR beta V segments in an earlier analysis.

60 Vbeta and 13 Jbeta primers were used in PCR. The assay was immunoSEQ multiplex PCR, and TCRdb's table has in-frame clones only and misses some. Among over 95,000 clones listed, about 80% were seen once. Of note for this clone: The antigen remains unidentified.

This CDR3 spans 15 amino acids. Germline assignment: CDR1 SGHRS and CDR2 YFSETQ. V lost 5 bases and J lost 3; bases outside the gene matches: 9. Sequenced: PBMCs. This TCR derives from a female donor in good health and CMV-seronegative. The chain recombines TRBV5-1 with TRBJ2-3, with 7 positions matching TRBD1. Here the CDR3 DNA reads TGCGCCAGCAGTCCGGTGGGGACAGAAACAGATACGCAGTATTTT. Residues: CASSPVGTETDTQYF.